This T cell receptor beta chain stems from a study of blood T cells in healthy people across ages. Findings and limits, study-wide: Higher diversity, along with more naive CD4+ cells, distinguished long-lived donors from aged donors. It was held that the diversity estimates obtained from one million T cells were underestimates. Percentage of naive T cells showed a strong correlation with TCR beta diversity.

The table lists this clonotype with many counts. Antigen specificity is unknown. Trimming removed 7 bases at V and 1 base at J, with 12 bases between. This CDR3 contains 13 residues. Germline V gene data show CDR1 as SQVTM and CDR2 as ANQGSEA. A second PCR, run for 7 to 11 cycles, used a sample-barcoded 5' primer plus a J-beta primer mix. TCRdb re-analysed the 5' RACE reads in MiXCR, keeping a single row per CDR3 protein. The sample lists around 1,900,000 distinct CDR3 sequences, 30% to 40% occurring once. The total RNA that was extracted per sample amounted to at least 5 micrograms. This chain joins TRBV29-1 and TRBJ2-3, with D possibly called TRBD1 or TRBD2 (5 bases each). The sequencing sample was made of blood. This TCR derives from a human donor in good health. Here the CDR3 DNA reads TGCAGCGCCGGTCCGGGACGCACAGATACGCAGTATTTT. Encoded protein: CSAGPGRTDTQYF.